What follows is one TCR beta chain and its context. Libraries were prepared by immunoSEQ multiplex PCR; TCRdb keeps only in-frame clonotypes and omits some of them. Of nearly 70,000 clones in the sample, approximately 89% were seen once. Trimming pared 3 bases from V and 3 bases from J, leaving 15 bases between. Germline assignment: CDR1 GTSNPN and CDR2 SVGIG (reference sequence). The CDR3 runs to 15 residues. This entry is derived from a study of technical replicates of blood from several donors. Sequencing input: PBMCs. The TCR originated in a human donor in good health. Some clones in this sample may be carry-over from other donors' samples. This chain uses TRBV30 with TRBJ2-4; the D is unclear. The CDR3, as DNA: TGTGCCTGGAGAGCGACCCAACTGGGCAAAAACATTCAGTACTTC. Its translation is CAWRATQLGKNIQYF. The full variable domain, with the rest looked up from reference TRBV30 and TRBJ2-4, is SQTIHQWPATLVQPVGSPLSLECTVEGTSNPNLYWYRQAAGRGLQLLFYSVGIGQISSEVPQNLSASRPQDRQFILSSKKLLLSDSGFYLCAWRATQLGKNIQYFGAGTRLSVL.